Detailed here is one T cell receptor (beta chain). Its specificity is unknown. Germline CDR1 and CDR2: SGHVS and FNYEAQ. The ends were cut back, 1 base at V and 4 bases at J, with 8 bases in the middle. The CDR3 has 14 amino acids. The assay was immunoSEQ multiplex PCR, and TCRdb's table has in-frame clones only and misses some. The table shows 13,000 to 15,000 clones, with around 90% occurring only once. The data belong to a study of PD-1 blockade in classical Hodgkin lymphoma. General observations from the study: By C4D1 there was a significant rise in CD4+ TCR diversity but not in CD8+ TCR diversity. Baseline diversity was lower in partial responders and progressors than complete responders. Patients with an early start, nivolumab under 1 year after ASCT, were excluded. Baseline TCR diversity was reportedly lower in newly diagnosed patients than healthy donors.

Time point defined: cycle 4 day 1 (C4D1), after about 6 weeks of nivolumab. Each patient relapsed following autologous stem cell transplantation, and prior brentuximab vedotin exposure differed. Thawed PBMCs were subjected to magnetic negative selection, which yielded isolated CD8+ T cells. The sample was CD8+ T cells from blood, taken before the fourth cycle of nivolumab. This rearrangement joins TRBV7-6 to TRBJ2-1; possible D gene TRBD2, 5 bases. The TCR comes from a human donor with classical Hodgkin lymphoma. Here the CDR3 DNA reads TGTGCCAGCAGCTTAGGGACTCTTTACAATGAGCAGTTCTTC. It encodes CASSLGTLYNEQFF.